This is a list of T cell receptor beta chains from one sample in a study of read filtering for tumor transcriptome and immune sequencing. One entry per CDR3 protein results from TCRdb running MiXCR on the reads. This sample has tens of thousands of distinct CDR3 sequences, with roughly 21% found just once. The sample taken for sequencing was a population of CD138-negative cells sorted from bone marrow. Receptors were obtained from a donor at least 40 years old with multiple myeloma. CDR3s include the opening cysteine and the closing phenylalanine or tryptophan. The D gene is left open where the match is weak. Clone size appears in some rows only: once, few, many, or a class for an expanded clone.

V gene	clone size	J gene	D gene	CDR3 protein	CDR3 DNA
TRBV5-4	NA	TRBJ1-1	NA	CASSVADGREAFF	TGTGCCAGCAGCGTGGCCGACGGACGAGAAGCTTTCTTT
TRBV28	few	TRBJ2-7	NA	CASSLFPRTNDIHGGQYF	TGTGCCAGCAGTTTATTCCCCCGGACTAACGACATTCATGGGGGGCAGTACTTC
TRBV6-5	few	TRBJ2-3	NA	CASSYSGPRTDTQYF	TGTGCCAGCAGTTACTCCGGTCCGCGCACAGATACGCAGTATTTT
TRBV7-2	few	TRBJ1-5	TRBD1	CASSLPDREGQPQHF	TGTGCCAGCAGCTTACCGGACAGGGAGGGTCAGCCCCAGCATTTT
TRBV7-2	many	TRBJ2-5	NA	CASSPRREETQYF	TGTGCCAGCAGCCCCCGAAGGGAAGAGACCCAGTACTTC
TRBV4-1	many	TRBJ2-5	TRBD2	CASSQVWGSGGQETQYF	TGCGCCAGCAGCCAAGTGTGGGGTAGCGGGGGGCAAGAGACCCAGTACTTC
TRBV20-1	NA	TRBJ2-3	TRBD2	CSAQRGAQDTQYF	TGCAGTGCACAGCGGGGGGCACAAGATACGCAGTATTTT
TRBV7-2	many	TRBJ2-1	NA	CASSWGRNNEQFF	TGTGCCAGCAGCTGGGGACGGAACAATGAGCAGTTCTTC
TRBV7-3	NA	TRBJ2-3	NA	CASSLNSVPDTQYF	TGTGCCAGCAGCTTAAATAGTGTGCCAGATACGCAGTATTTT
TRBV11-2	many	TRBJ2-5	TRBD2	CASSITSGGAETQYF	TGTGCCAGCAGCATAACTAGCGGGGGGGCTGAGACCCAGTACTTC
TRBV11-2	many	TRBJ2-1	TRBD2	CASKMRTSGGWNNEQFF	TGTGCCAGCAAAATGAGAACTAGCGGGGGTTGGAACAATGAGCAGTTCTTC
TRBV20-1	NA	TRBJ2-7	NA	CSARSGAGYEQYF	TGCAGTGCTAGGTCAGGGGCGGGGTACGAGCAGTACTTC
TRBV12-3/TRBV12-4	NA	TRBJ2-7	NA	CASSFRGRTGEQYF	TGTGCCAGCAGTTTTAGGGGACGGACTGGGGAGCAGTACTTC
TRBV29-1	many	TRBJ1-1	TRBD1	CSVTGAGTEAFF	TGCAGCGTCACAGGGGCCGGCACTGAAGCTTTCTTT
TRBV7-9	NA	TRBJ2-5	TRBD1	CASGKRTGTETQYF	TGTGCCAGCGGCAAGAGGACAGGGACAGAGACCCAGTACTTC
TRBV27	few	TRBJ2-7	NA	CASSLGGALSEQYF	TGTGCCAGCAGTTTAGGGGGGGCATTAAGCGAGCAGTACTTC
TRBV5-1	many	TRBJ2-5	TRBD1	CASSLAGQGETQYF	TGCGCCAGCAGCTTGGCCGGACAGGGGGAGACCCAGTACTTC
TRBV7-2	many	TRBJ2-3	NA	CASSLALGTDTQYF	TGTGCCAGCAGCTTAGCGTTGGGCACAGATACGCAGTATTTT
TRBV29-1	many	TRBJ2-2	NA	CSVGRATTGELFF	TGCAGCGTGGGCAGGGCAACCACCGGGGAGCTGTTTTTT
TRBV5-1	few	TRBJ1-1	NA	CASSELGPNVNTGAFF	TGCGCCAGCAGCGAATTAGGTCCGAATGTGAACACTGGGGCTTTCTTT
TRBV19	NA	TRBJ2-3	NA	CASSIVSTGAGDTQYF	TGTGCCAGTAGTATAGTTTCTACGGGAGCCGGGGATACGCAGTATTTT
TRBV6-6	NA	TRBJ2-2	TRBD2	CASSPRGGQGTGGLFF	TGTGCCAGCAGTCCCCGGGGGGGGCAGGGCACCGGGGGGTTGTTTTTT
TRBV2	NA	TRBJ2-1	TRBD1	CASNGQGAICEQFF	TGTGCCAGCAATGGACAGGGGGCGATTTGTGAGCAGTTCTTC
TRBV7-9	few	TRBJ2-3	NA	CASSLVPSSTDTQYF	TGTGCCAGCAGCTTAGTGCCTAGTAGCACAGATACGCAGTATTTT
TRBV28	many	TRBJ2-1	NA	CASSSLDEQFF	TGCGCCAGCAGCTCTTTAGATGAGCAGTTCTTC
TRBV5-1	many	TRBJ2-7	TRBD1	CASSQTGHSSYEQYF	TGCGCCAGCAGCCAGACAGGGCACAGCTCCTACGAGCAGTACTTC
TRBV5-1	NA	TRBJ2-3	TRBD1	CASSRLTGGSPDTEYF	TGTGCCAGCAGCCGATTGACAGGGGGAAGCCCAGATACGGAGTATTTT
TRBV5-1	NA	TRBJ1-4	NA	CASKSIPTNEKLFF	TGCGCCAGCAAATCCATCCCAACTAATGAAAAACTGTTTTTT
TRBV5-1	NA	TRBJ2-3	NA	CASSLAPESTDTQYF	TGCGCCAGCAGCTTGGCCCCCGAGTCCACAGATACGCAGTATTTT
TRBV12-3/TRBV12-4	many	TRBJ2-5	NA	CASSLLEETQYF	TGTGCCAGCAGTTTGTTAGAAGAGACCCAGTACTTC
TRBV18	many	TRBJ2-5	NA	CASSPQAGRQETQYF	TGTGCCAGCTCACCCCAAGCGGGTCGCCAAGAGACCCAGTACTTC
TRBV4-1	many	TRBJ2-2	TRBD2	CASSRGLAFGTAGELFF	TGCGCCAGCAGCCGCGGACTAGCCTTTGGTACCGCCGGGGAGCTGTTTTTT
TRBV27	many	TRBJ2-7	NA	CASSLSGQAYEQYF	TGTGCCAGCAGTTTATCGGGACAAGCCTACGAGCAGTACTTC
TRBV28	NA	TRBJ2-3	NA	CASSSTPTDTQYF	TGTGCCAGCAGCTCGACCCCCACAGATACGCAGTATTTT
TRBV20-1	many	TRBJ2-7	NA	CSARDPNSFIYEQYF	TGCAGTGCTAGAGATCCAAACAGTTTCATCTACGAGCAGTACTTC
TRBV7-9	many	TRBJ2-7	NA	CASSALTALSYEQYF	TGTGCCAGCAGCGCCCTCACGGCACTCTCCTACGAGCAGTACTTC
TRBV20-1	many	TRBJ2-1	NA	CSALTGNVLGGAYNEQFF	TGCAGTGCGTTAACAGGGAATGTTTTAGGCGGTGCCTACAATGAGCAGTTCTTC
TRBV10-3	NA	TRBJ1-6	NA	CAISESSGTTSPLHF	TGTGCCATCAGTGAGTCTTCGGGGACGACTTCACCCCTCCACTTT
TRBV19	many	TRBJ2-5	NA	CASTPLPGKGQETQYF	TGTGCCAGTACCCCCTTACCGGGAAAGGGGCAAGAGACCCAGTACTTC
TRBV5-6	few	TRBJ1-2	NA	CASSLAPSVAPYGYTF	TGTGCCAGCAGCTTGGCCCCTTCCGTAGCCCCCTATGGCTACACCTTC
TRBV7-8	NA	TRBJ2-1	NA	CASILGSHNEQFF	TGTGCCAGCATCTTAGGGTCCCACAATGAGCAGTTCTTC
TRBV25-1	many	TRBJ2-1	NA	CASSVVSYNEQFF	TGTGCCAGCAGTGTAGTCAGCTACAATGAGCAGTTCTTC
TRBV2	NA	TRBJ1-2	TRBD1	CASSGTAGGVGYTF	TGTGCCAGCAGCGGGACAGCGGGAGGTGTTGGCTACACCTTC